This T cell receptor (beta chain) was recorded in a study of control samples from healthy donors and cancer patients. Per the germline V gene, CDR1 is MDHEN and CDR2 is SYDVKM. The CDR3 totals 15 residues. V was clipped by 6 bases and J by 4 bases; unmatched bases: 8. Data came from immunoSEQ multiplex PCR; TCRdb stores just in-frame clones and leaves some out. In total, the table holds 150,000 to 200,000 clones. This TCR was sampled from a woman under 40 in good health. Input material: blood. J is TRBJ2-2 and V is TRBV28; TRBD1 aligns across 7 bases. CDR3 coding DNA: TGTGCCAGCAGATCCACAGGGGCCCGCACCGGGGAGCTGTTTTTT. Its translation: CASRSTGARTGELFF. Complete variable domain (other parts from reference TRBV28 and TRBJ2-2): DVKVTQSSRYLVKRTGEKVFLECVQDMDHENMFWYRQDPGLGLRLIYFSYDVKMKEKGDIPEGYSVSREKKERFSLILESASTNQTSMYLCASRSTGARTGELFFGEGSRLTVL.